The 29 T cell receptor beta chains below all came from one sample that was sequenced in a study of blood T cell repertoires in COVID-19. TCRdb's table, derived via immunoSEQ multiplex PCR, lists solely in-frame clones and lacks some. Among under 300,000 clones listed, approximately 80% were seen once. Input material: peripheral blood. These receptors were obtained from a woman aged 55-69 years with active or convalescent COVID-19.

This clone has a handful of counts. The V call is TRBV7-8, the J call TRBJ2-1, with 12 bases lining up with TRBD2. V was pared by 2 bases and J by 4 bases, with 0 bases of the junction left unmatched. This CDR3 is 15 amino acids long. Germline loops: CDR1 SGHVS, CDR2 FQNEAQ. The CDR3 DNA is TGTGCCAGCAGCTTAACTAGCGGGGGGTACAATGAGCAGTTCTTC. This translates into CASSLTSGGYNEQFF.

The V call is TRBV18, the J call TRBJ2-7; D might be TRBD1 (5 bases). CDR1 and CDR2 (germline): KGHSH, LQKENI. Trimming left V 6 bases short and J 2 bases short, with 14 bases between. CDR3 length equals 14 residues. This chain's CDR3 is CASSPGADTYEQYF. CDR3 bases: TGTGCCAGCTCGCCTGGGGCGGACACCTACGAGCAGTACTTC.

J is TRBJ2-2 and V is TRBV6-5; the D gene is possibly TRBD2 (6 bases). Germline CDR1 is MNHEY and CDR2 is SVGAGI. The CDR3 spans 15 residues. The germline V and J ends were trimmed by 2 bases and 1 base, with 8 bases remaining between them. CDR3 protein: CASSYGDLNTGELFF. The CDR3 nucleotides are TGTGCCAGCAGTTACGGGGACTTGAACACCGGGGAGCTGTTTTTT.

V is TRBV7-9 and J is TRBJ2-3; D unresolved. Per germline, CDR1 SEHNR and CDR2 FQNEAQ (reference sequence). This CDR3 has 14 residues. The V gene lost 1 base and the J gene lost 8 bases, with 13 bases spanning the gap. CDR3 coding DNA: TGTGCCAGCAGCTTAGAGCCAGTTCTAGGTACGCAGTATTTT. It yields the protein CASSLEPVLGTQYF.

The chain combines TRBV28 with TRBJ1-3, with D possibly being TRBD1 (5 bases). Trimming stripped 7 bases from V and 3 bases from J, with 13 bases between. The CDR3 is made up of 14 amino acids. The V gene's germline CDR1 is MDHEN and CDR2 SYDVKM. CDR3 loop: CASTTLDIGNTIYF. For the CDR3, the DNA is TGTGCCAGCACCACCCTGGACATTGGAAACACCATATATTTT.

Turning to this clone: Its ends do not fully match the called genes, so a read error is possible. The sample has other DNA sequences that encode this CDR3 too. In DNA, the CDR3 is TGCAGTGCTAGTAAGCCGCGGATCTATGGCTACACCTTT. Translation: CSASKPRIYGYTF. The V gene is TRBV20-1, the J gene TRBJ1-2; D unresolved. This CDR3 spans 13 amino acids. Per germline, CDR1 DFQATT and CDR2 SNEGSKA (reference sequence).

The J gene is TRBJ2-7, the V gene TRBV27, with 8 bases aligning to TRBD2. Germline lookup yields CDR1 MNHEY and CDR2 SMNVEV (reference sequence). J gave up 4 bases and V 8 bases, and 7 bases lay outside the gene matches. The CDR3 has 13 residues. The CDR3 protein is CASRLAGSYEQYF. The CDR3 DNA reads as TGTGCCAGCCGATTAGCGGGGTCATACGAGCAGTACTTC.

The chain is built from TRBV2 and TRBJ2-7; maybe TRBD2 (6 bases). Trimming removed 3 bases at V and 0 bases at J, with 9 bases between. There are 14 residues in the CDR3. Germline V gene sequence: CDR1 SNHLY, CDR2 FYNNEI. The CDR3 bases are TGTGCCAGCAGTGAGCGGGGCGACTCCTACGAGCAGTACTTC. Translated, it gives CASSERGDSYEQYF. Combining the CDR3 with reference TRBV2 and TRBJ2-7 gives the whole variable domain EPEVTQTPSHQVTQMGQEVILRCVPISNHLYFYWYRQILGQKVEFLVSFYNNEISEKSEIFDDQFSVERPDGSNFTLKIRSTKLEDSAMYFCASSERGDSYEQYFGPGTRLTVT.

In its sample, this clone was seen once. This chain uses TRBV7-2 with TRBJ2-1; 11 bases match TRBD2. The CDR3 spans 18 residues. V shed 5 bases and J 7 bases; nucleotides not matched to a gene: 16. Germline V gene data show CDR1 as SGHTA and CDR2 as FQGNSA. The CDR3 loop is CASSLTSGGPPSRNEQFF. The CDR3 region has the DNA TGTGCCAGCAGCCTCACTAGCGGGGGTCCTCCTTCGAGGAATGAGCAGTTCTTC.

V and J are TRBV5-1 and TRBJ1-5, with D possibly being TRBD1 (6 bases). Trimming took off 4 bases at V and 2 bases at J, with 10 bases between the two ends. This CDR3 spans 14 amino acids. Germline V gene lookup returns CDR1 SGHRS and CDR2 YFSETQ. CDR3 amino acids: CASSTGTGNQPQHF. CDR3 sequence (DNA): TGCGCCAGCAGCACAGGGACGGGCAATCAGCCCCAGCATTTT.

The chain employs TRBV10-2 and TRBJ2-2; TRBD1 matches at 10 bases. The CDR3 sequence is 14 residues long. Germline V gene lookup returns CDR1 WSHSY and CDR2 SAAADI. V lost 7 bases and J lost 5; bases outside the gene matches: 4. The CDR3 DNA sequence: TGCGCCAGCACCGGGACAGGGGTAACCGGGGAGCTGTTTTTT. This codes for CASTGTGVTGELFF.

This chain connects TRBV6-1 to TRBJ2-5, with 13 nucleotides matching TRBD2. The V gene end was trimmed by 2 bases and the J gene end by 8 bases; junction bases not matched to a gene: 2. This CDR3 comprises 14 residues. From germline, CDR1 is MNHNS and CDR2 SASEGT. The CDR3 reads CASSETSGGVTQYF. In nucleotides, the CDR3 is TGTGCCAGCAGTGAAACTAGCGGGGGGGTCACCCAGTACTTC.

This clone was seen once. The CDR3: CASSSQDYNEKLFF. DNA for the CDR3: TGCGCCAGCAGCTCACAGGATTATAATGAAAAACTGTTTTTT. The V gene is TRBV5-1, the J gene TRBJ1-4, with D possibly being TRBD1 (5 bases). CDR3 length: 14 amino acids. CDR1 is SGHRS and CDR2 is YFSETQ in the germline V gene. With 3 bases removed from V and 4 bases from J, the gap between germline ends came to 10 bases.

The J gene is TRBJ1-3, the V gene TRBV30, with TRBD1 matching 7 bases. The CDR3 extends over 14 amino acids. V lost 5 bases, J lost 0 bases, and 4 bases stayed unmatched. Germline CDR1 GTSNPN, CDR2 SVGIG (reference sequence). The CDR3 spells CAWGDSSSGNTIYF. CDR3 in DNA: TGTGCCTGGGGGGACAGTTCCTCTGGAAACACCATATATTTT.

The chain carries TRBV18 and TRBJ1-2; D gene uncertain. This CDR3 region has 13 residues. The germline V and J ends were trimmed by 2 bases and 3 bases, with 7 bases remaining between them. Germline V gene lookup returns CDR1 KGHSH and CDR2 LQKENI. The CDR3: CASSPEEYYGYTF. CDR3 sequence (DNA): TGTGCCAGCTCACCAGAGGAGTACTATGGCTACACCTTC.

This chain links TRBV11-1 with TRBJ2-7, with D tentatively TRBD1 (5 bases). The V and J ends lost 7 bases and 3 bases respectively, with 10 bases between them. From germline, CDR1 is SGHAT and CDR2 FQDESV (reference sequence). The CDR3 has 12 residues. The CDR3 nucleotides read TGTGCCAGCACCCCTGACAGCTACGAGCAGTACTTC. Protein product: CASTPDSYEQYF.

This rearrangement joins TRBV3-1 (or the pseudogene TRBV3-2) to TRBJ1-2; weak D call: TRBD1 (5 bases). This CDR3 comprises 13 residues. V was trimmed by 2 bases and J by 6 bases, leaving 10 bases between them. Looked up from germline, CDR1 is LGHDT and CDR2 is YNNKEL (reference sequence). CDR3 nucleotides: TGTGCCAGCAGCCAACAGGGATCGAATGGCTACACCTTC. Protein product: CASSQQGSNGYTF.

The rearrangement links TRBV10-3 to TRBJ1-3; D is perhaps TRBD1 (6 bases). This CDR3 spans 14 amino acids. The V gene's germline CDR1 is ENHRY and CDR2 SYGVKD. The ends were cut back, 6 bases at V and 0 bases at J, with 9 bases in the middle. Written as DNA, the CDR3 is TGTGCCATCAGGCTGGACAGCTCTGGAAACACCATATATTTT. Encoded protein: CAIRLDSSGNTIYF.

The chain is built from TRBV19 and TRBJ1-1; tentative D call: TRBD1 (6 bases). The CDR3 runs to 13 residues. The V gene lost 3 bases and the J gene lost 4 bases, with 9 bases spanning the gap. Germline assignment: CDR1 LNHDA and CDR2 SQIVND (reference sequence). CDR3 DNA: TGTGCCAGTAGTATCGCAGGGGCCACTGAAGCTTTCTTT. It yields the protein CASSIAGATEAFF.

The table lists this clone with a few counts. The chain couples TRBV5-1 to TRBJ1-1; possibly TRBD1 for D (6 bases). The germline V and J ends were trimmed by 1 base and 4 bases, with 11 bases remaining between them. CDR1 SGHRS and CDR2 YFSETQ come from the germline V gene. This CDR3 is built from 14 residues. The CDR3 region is CASSLTGRGTEAFF. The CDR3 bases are TGCGCCAGCAGCTTGACGGGCAGGGGCACTGAAGCTTTCTTT.

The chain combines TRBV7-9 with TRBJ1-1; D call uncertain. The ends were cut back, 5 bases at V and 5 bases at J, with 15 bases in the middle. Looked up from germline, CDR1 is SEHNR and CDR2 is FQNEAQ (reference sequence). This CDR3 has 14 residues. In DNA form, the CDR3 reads TGTGCCAGCAGCGGAGTCGGGTGGAGGACTGAAGCTTTCTTT. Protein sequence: CASSGVGWRTEAFF.

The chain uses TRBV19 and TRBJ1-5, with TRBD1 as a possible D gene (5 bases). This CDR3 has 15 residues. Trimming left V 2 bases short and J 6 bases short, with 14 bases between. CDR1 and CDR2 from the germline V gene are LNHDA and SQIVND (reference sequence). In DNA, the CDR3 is TGTGCCAGTAGTATACCGGCCGGGGGTAGTCAGCCCCAGCATTTT. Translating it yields CASSIPAGGSQPQHF.

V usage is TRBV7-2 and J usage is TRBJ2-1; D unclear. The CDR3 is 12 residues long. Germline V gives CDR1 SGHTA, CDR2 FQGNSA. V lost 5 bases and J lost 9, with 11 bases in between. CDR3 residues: CASSPMAIEQFF. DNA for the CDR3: TGTGCCAGCAGCCCCATGGCAATTGAGCAGTTCTTC.

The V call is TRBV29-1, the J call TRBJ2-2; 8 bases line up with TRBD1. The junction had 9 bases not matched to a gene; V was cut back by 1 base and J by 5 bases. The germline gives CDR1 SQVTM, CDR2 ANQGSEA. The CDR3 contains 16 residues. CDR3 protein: CSVEARTGPRTGELFF. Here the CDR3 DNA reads TGCAGCGTTGAAGCTCGGACAGGGCCGAGGACCGGGGAGCTGTTTTTT.

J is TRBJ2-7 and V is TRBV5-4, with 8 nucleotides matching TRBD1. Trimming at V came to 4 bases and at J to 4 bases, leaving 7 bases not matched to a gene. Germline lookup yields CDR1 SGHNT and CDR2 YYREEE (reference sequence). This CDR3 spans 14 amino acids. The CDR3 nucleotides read TGTGCCAGCAGCCAGTCCAGGGACAGGTACGAGCAGTACTTC. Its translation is CASSQSRDRYEQYF.

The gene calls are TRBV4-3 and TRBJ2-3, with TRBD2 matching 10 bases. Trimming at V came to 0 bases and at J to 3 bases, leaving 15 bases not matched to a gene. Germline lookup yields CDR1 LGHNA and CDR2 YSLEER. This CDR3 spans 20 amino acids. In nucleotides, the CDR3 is TGCGCCAGCAGCCAAGATCCGCGGAGTAGCGGGGGGAGGGGGACAGATACGCAGTATTTT. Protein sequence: CASSQDPRSSGGRGTDTQYF.

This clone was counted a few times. Written as DNA, the CDR3 is TGTGCCAGCTCACGGGAGCTGAACACCGGGGAGCTGTTTTTT. As protein: CASSRELNTGELFF. The V gene is TRBV18, the J gene TRBJ2-2; D perhaps matches TRBD2 (5 bases). This CDR3 is 14 amino acids long. CDR1 and CDR2 from the germline V gene are KGHSH and LQKENI. V was cut by 4 bases and J by 1 base, with 7 bases left in between. The entire variable domain, with the rest obtained from reference TRBV18 and TRBJ2-2, is as follows: NAGVMQNPRHLVRRRGQEARLRCSPMKGHSHVYWYRQLPEEGLKFMVYLQKENIIDESGMPKERFSAEFPKEGPSILRIQQVVRGDSAAYFCASSRELNTGELFFGEGSRLTVL.

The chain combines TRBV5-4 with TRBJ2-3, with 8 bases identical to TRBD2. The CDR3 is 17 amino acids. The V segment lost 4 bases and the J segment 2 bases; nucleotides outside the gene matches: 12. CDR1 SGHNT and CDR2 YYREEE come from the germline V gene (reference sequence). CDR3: CASSPSASGLITDTQYF. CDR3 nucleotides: TGTGCCAGCAGCCCCTCTGCTAGCGGGCTAATCACAGATACGCAGTATTTT.

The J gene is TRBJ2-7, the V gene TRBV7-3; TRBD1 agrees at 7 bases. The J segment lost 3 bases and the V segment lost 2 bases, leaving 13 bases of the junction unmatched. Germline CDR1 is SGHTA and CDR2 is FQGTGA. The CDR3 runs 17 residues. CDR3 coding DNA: TGTGCCAGCAGCTTATATCCCCCTTTTACAGGGGACTACGAGCAGTACTTC. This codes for CASSLYPPFTGDYEQYF.